These T cell receptor beta chains were read from a single sample in a study of CD8+ T cells in alopecia areata. Data came from immunoSEQ multiplex PCR; TCRdb stores just in-frame clones and leaves some out. The sample gives 120,000 to 150,000 clones, around 86% of which show up once; less than 15% is in the top ten. Sample: CD8+ T cells sorted from blood, taken at week 0. The origin of the receptors is a human donor with alopecia areata. CDR3s include the opening cysteine and the closing phenylalanine or tryptophan. A D gene is named only where the DNA matches it firmly. Some rows mark clone size as missing; the rest say once, few, many or name a class of expanded clone.

clone_size	v_call	d_call	j_call	cdr3_aa	cdr3_nt
NA	TRBV23-1	TRBD2	TRBJ2-3	CATKLPGLAGGYPRPDTQYF	TGCGCCACCAAACTCCCCGGACTAGCGGGAGGCTATCCTCGGCCAGATACGCAGTATTTT
NA	TRBV20-1	NA	TRBJ2-7	CSASSGGEQHF	TGCAGTGCTAGTTCCGGGGGCGAGCAGCACTTC
once	TRBV25-1	NA	TRBJ1-5	CASRGTDQPQHF	TGTGCCAGCAGAGGAACGGATCAGCCCCAGCATTTT
NA	TRBV29-1	TRBD1	TRBJ1-2	CSVPGGEMNGYTF	TGCAGCGTTCCAGGGGGTGAGATGAATGGCTACACCTTC
NA	TRBV5-1	NA	TRBJ2-7	CASSAGQPYEQYF	TGCGCCAGCTCCGCGGGACAGCCCTACGAGCAGTACTTC
NA	TRBV29-1	NA	TRBJ1-1	CSVVDSMNTEAFF	TGCAGCGTTGTCGACAGTATGAACACTGAAGCTTTCTTT
NA	TRBV9	NA	TRBJ2-7	CASSPQGSSYEQYF	TGTGCCAGCAGCCCCCAGGGATCCTCCTACGAGCAGTACTTC
NA	TRBV5-6	NA	TRBJ1-2	CASSVQVNYGYTF	TGTGCCAGCAGCGTACAGGTTAACTACGGCTACACCTTC
NA	TRBV5-6	NA	TRBJ2-7	CASSFIGFEEYF	TGTGCCAGCAGCTTTATCGGGTTTGAGGAGTACTTC
NA	TRBV7-8	NA	TRBJ1-2	CASSLTGQPNYGYTF	TGTGCCAGCAGCTTAACCGGACAGCCAAATTATGGCTACACCTTC
NA	TRBV7-9	TRBD2	TRBJ2-7	CASSLALFGLAGPRYF	TGTGCCAGCAGCTTAGCGCTCTTTGGACTAGCGGGTCCTCGGTACTTC
NA	TRBV27	TRBD2	TRBJ2-7	CASSLGLVGEQYF	TGTGCCAGCAGTTTAGGACTAGTGGGCGAGCAGTACTTC
NA	TRBV9	TRBD2	TRBJ2-7	CASSVAREAYEQYF	TGTGCCAGCAGCGTAGCCCGGGAGGCCTACGAGCAGTACTTC
NA	TRBV9	NA	TRBJ2-2	CASSVVAGPTNTGELFF	TGTGCCAGCAGCGTAGTGGCAGGACCAACGAACACCGGGGAGCTGTTTTTT
NA	TRBV28	TRBD1	TRBJ1-5	CASSFLGGAEGQPQHF	TGTGCCAGCAGTTTTCTAGGGGGCGCGGAGGGTCAGCCCCAGCATTTT
NA	TRBV9	TRBD2	TRBJ2-1	CASSVTGGSSYNEQFF	TGTGCCAGCAGCGTGACGGGCGGGAGCTCCTACAATGAGCAGTTCTTC
NA	TRBV5-4	TRBD2	TRBJ2-3	CASWPSGGAPDTQYF	TGTGCCAGCTGGCCTAGCGGGGGGGCCCCAGATACGCAGTATTTT
NA	TRBV29-1	TRBD2	TRBJ2-1	CSVDSGNEQFF	TGCAGCGTTGATAGCGGGAATGAGCAGTTCTTC
NA	TRBV29-1	TRBD1	TRBJ2-7	CSVEGLTGSYEQYF	TGCAGCGTTGAAGGGTTGACAGGGTCTTACGAGCAGTACTTC
NA	TRBV25-1	TRBD2	TRBJ2-1	CASSARAGGGDEQFF	TGTGCCAGCAGTGCCCGAGCGGGAGGGGGGGATGAGCAGTTCTTC
NA	TRBV2	NA	TRBJ2-7	CASKETGTFEQYF	TGTGCCAGCAAAGAAACAGGGACCTTCGAGCAGTACTTC
few	TRBV19	NA	TRBJ2-7	CASSGSPSYEQYF	TGTGCCAGTAGCGGCAGCCCATCCTACGAGCAGTACTTC
NA	TRBV7-8	TRBD1	TRBJ2-2	CASSLLQGVGNTGELFF	TGTGCCAGCAGCCTACTACAGGGGGTAGGGAACACCGGGGAGCTGTTTTTT
once	TRBV14	NA	TRBJ2-1	CASSQGRAYYNEQFF	TGTGCCAGCAGCCAGGGCAGGGCCTACTACAATGAGCAGTTCTTC